The present T cell receptor (beta chain) was sequenced within a study of blood T cell repertoires in COVID-19. Profiled with immunoSEQ multiplex PCR; TCRdb holds only in-frame clones, not every one. This sample carries 200,000 to 300,000 clones, about 90% of them seen once, and the ten largest clones take 3.1%. The CDR3 has 17 amino acids. V was clipped by 5 bases and J by 0 bases; unmatched bases: 10. CDR1 and CDR2 (germline): MDHEN, SYDVKM. The TCR was taken from a woman between 40 and 50 years old who had been exposed to COVID-19. This rearrangement joins TRBV28 to TRBJ1-1, with TRBD1 matching 9 bases. Source material: PBMCs or T cells enriched from blood (not recorded which). The CDR3 nucleotides read TGTGCCAGCAGTCCGACTCCGGGACAGGGAGTGAACACTGAAGCTTTCTTT. It specifies CASSPTPGQGVNTEAFF.